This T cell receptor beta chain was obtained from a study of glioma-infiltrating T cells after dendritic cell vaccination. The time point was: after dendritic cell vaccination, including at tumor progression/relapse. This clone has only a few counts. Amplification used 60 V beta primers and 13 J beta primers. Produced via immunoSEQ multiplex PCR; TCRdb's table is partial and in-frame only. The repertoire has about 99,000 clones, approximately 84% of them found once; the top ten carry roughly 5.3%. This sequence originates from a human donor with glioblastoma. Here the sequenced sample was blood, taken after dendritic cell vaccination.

CDR3 in amino acids: CASSRTGGNYGYTF. CDR3 nucleotide sequence: TGTGCCAGCAGCCGCACAGGGGGGAACTATGGCTACACCTTC. The V call is TRBV27, the J call TRBJ1-2; 8 bases line up with TRBD1. The CDR3 is 14 amino acids. Germline assignment: CDR1 MNHEY and CDR2 SMNVEV (reference sequence). J was trimmed by 2 bases and V by 6 bases; bases with no gene match: 5.